The rows below give T cell receptor beta chains drawn from one sample of a study of CD8+CD57+ T cells in acquired aplastic anemia. Each CDR3 protein gets one entry after TCRdb re-called the reads with MiXCR. The sample records about 270,000 distinct CDR3 sequences, around 60% being singletons. Sequenced material: sorted CD4+, CD8+, or CD8+CD57+ T cells (not recorded which) from PBMCs. The receptors were sampled from a human donor with severe aplastic anemia or a healthy control (not recorded which). Each CDR3 is given with its conserved first and last residue. A D gene is named only where the DNA matches it firmly. Clone sizes are given selectively: once, few, many, or a class where the clone is expanded.

clone_size	j_call	d_call	v_call	cdr3_nt	cdr3_aa
NA	TRBJ1-1	TRBD1	TRBV29-1	TGCAGCGTTCTTGCAGGGGGGACTGAAGCTTTCTTT	CSVLAGGTEAFF
NA	TRBJ1-6	NA	TRBV19	TGTGCCAGTAGTATAGGGACCGCACGGATTTCACCCCTCCACTTT	CASSIGTARISPLHF
many	TRBJ2-1	NA	TRBV2	TGTGCCAGCAGAGACCAATTGAGGGCCACAAGGAGGGTGGATGAGCAGTTCTTC	CASRDQLRATRRVDEQFF
NA	TRBJ2-7	NA	TRBV9	TGTGCCAGCAGCGGACCGGGGCAGCCACCCTACGAGCAGTACTTC	CASSGPGQPPYEQYF
few	TRBJ2-7	NA	TRBV12-3/TRBV12-4	TGTGCCAGCAGCTTGGCAGGGATTTACTACGAGCAGTACTTC	CASSLAGIYYEQYF
medium-sized	TRBJ2-5	NA	TRBV12-3/TRBV12-4	TGTGCCAGCAGCTTGGAAGAGACCCAGTACTTC	CASSLEETQYF
NA	TRBJ1-1	NA	TRBV3-1	TGTGCCAGCAGCCAACGGGAATCAAACACTGAAGCTTTCTTT	CASSQRESNTEAFF
many	TRBJ2-3	NA	TRBV20-1	TGCAGTGCTAGAGTCCCCGGGGGTAGCACAGATACGCAGTATTTT	CSARVPGGSTDTQYF
many	TRBJ2-7	TRBD2	TRBV6-1	TGTGCCAGCAGTGCCGGACTAGACTACGAGCAGTACTTC	CASSAGLDYEQYF
NA	TRBJ1-2	NA	TRBV12-3/TRBV12-4	TGTGCCAGCACCTTCGGGCAGGGGAATGGCTACACCTTC	CASTFGQGNGYTF
few	TRBJ1-6	TRBD1	TRBV10-1	TGCGCCAGCAGTGGGACAGGGCACTCACCCCTCCACTTT	CASSGTGHSPLHF
NA	TRBJ1-1	NA	TRBV7-9	TGTGCCAGCAGCTTGGCGAACACTGAAGCTTCCTTT	CASSLANTEASF
NA	TRBJ2-2	NA	TRBV2	TGTGCCAGCAGTGAAGGGGGGGAGCTGTTTTTT	CASSEGGELFF
NA	TRBJ2-1	NA	TRBV2	TGTGCCAATCGACACCTCGGGACGACGGGCGATGAGCAGTTCTTC	CANRHLGTTGDEQFF
NA	TRBJ2-1	TRBD2	TRBV10-3	TGTGCCATCAGTGGGGGCGGGGGGGCCCATGAGCAGTTCTTC	CAISGGGGAHEQFF
NA	TRBJ2-3	NA	TRBV25-1	TGTGCCAGCAGTGTAGGGTTGGCAGATACGCAGTATTTT	CASSVGLADTQYF
many	TRBJ2-5	NA	TRBV20-1	TGCAGTGCTAGAGGTGGGGGGCAATCCCAAGAGACCCAGTACTTC	CSARGGGQSQETQYF
many	TRBJ2-2	NA	TRBV5-7	TGTGCCAGCGACCGGGCCCCGGAGCTGTTTTTT	CASDRAPELFF
NA	TRBJ2-3	NA	TRBV7-9	TGTGCCAGCAGCTTGGGCCAGGGAGCGCAGTATTTT	CASSLGQGAQYF
NA	TRBJ2-5	TRBD1	TRBV7-9	TGTGCCAGCACCTTGACAGGGGAGACCCAGTACTTC	CASTLTGETQYF
many	TRBJ1-1	TRBD1	TRBV5-1	TGCGCCAGCAGCCCAGGACAGGCGGTGGCTAACACTGAAGCTTTCTTT	CASSPGQAVANTEAFF
NA	TRBJ1-5	TRBD1	TRBV5-8	TGTGCCAGCAGCGACATGGTGACAGGGGATAATAGCAATCAGCCCCAGCATTTT	CASSDMVTGDNSNQPQHF
once	TRBJ2-5	NA	TRBV10-3	TGTGCCATCAGTGAACGGACTCGGGACCTCCAAGAGACCCAGTACTTC	CAISERTRDLQETQYF
NA	TRBJ2-7	NA	TRBV12-3/TRBV12-4	TGTGCCAGCAGTAACGGACATCACGAGCAGTACTTC	CASSNGHHEQYF
NA	TRBJ2-2	NA	TRBV5-1	TGTGCCAGCAGGCTGCGATACAACACCGGGGAGCTGTTTTTT	CASRLRYNTGELFF
many	TRBJ1-2	TRBD1	TRBV9	TGTGCCAGCCGGGCGGAGGGGGCGTTCTATGGCTACACCTTC	CASRAEGAFYGYTF
many	TRBJ2-7	TRBD1	TRBV6-6	TGTGCCAGCGGAACCCATGGGACAGCCTACGAGCAGTACTTC	CASGTHGTAYEQYF
NA	TRBJ2-7	NA	TRBV4-2	TGTGCCAGCAGCCAAGACAGGGCAACAGTAGAGCAGTACTTC	CASSQDRATVEQYF
few	TRBJ1-3	NA	TRBV10-1	TGCGCCAGCAGTGAGTTCTCTGGAAACACCATATATTTT	CASSEFSGNTIYF
NA	TRBJ2-3	NA	TRBV24-1	TGTGCCACCAGCGAATGGGGCACCACAGATACGCAGTATTTT	CATSEWGTTDTQYF
few	TRBJ2-3	NA	TRBV7-3	TGTGCCAGTAGCCTGGCCCCCACAGATACGCAGTATTTT	CASSLAPTDTQYF
NA	TRBJ1-1	NA	TRBV9	TGTGCCAGCAGCGTAGGAGGGAGTGAAGCTTTCTTT	CASSVGGSEAFF
few	TRBJ2-1	NA	TRBV6-5	TGTGCCAGCAGTCTCGGACTTAATGAGCAGTTCTTC	CASSLGLNEQFF
many	TRBJ1-3	NA	TRBV7-9	TGTGCCAGCAGCTTAGCCGGGTCTGGAAACACCATATATTTT	CASSLAGSGNTIYF
NA	TRBJ1-2	NA	TRBV5-1	TGCGCCAGCAGCTCGAATTTTTTGAAGGATCCTGGCTACACCTTC	CASSSNFLKDPGYTF
NA	TRBJ2-1	NA	TRBV5-1	TGCGCCAGCAGCTCTACCTGGACACCTGAATACAATGAGCAGTTCTTC	CASSSTWTPEYNEQFF
NA	TRBJ1-5	TRBD1	TRBV20-1	TGCAGTGCTAGTGACAGGGGATCCCAGCCCCAGCATTTT	CSASDRGSQPQHF
NA	TRBJ2-7	NA	TRBV19	TGTGCCAGTAGTTTTCAGGGGCTGCCCTACGAGCAGTACTTC	CASSFQGLPYEQYF
NA	TRBJ2-2	TRBD1	TRBV29-1	TGCAGCGTTGTGACAGGGCCTTTGAACACCGGGGAGCTGTTTTTT	CSVVTGPLNTGELFF
NA	TRBJ1-5	NA	TRBV5-4	TGTGCCGACTGGGTTTCTAGCAATCAGCCCCAGCATTTT	CADWVSSNQPQHF
NA	TRBJ2-3	TRBD2	TRBV7-7	TGTGCTAGCGGGGCGAACACAGATACGCAGTATTTT	CASGANTDTQYF
NA	TRBJ2-7	NA	TRBV20-1	TGCAGTGCTAGAGATGTGGGCAGCACCTACGAGCAGTACTTC	CSARDVGSTYEQYF
few	TRBJ1-6	NA	TRBV2	TGTGCCATCGCTGGGGGGGACTATAATTCACCCCTCCACTTT	CAIAGGDYNSPLHF
NA	TRBJ1-1	NA	TRBV20-1	TGCAGTGCCCCGGACACCACAAAGAACACTGAAGCTTTCTTT	CSAPDTTKNTEAFF
NA	TRBJ2-3	TRBD2	TRBV5-5	TGTGCCAGCAGCTTGGGCGGGACTATCACAGATACGCAGTATTTT	CASSLGGTITDTQYF